One sample yielded the 16 T cell receptor beta chains listed below, sequenced in a study of T cells in tuberculosis. Clones were read by immunoSEQ multiplex PCR, and TCRdb kept only the in-frame ones, dropping some. The sample shows about 43,000 clones, 95% of them seen only once. Sequenced input: PBMCs. All receptors derive from a donor under 30 with latent tuberculosis or without tuberculosis infection.

The chain has TRBV30 and TRBJ1-1; D call uncertain. CDR1 and CDR2 from the germline V gene are GTSNPN and SVGIG (reference sequence). The germline V and J ends were trimmed by 1 base and 3 bases, with 9 bases remaining between them. This CDR3 is built from 13 residues. The CDR3 sequence is CAWSAGRDTEAFF. CDR3 sequence (DNA): TGTGCCTGGAGTGCCGGTCGGGACACTGAAGCTTTCTTT.

This chain connects TRBV25-1 to TRBJ1-6; 9 bases line up with TRBD1. This CDR3 contains 15 residues. Germline V gives CDR1 MGHDK, CDR2 SYGVNS. V gave up 3 bases and J gave up 8 bases; unmatched junction bases: 5. The CDR3 DNA sequence: TGTGCCAGCAGTGACAGGGGACAGGGCTATTCACCCCTCCACTTT. It translates to CASSDRGQGYSPLHF.

The genes are TRBV14 and TRBJ2-6, with 7 bases matching TRBD1. This CDR3 contains 18 residues. The germline gives CDR1 SGHDN, CDR2 FVKESK. V lost 3 bases to trimming and J lost 0 bases; unmatched junction nucleotides: 8. DNA for the CDR3: TGTGCCAGCAGCCACTGGGGGACAGATCTCTCTGGGGCCAACGTCCTGACTTTC. Protein sequence: CASSHWGTDLSGANVLTF.

In the case of this clone: The sample has other DNA sequences that encode this CDR3 too. The chain employs TRBV9 and TRBJ1-1, with TRBD1 as a possible D gene (5 bases). Germline V gene data show CDR1 as SGDLS and CDR2 as YYNGEE. Trimming cost V 0 bases and J 1 base, with 7 bases left between them. CDR3 length: 14 residues. Written as DNA, the CDR3 is TGTGCCAGCAGCGTAGGGGGCAGGAACACTGAAGCTTTCTTT. It codes for CASSVGGRNTEAFF.

J is TRBJ2-2 and V is TRBV27, with 7 nucleotides matching TRBD2. Germline V gives CDR1 MNHEY, CDR2 SMNVEV (reference sequence). CDR3 size: 15 residues. The junction had 7 bases not matched to a gene; V was cut back by 6 bases and J by 3 bases. DNA of the CDR3: TGTGCCAGCAGAGTTCTTGGGGGGGACACCGGGGAGCTGTTTTTT. Residues: CASRVLGGDTGELFF.

V is TRBV19 and J is TRBJ2-3; TRBD1 is a possible D gene (6 bases). This CDR3 is 15 amino acids long. Germline-derived CDR1 and CDR2 are LNHDA and SQIVND (reference sequence). The V and J ends lost 0 bases and 4 bases respectively, with 11 bases between them. DNA of the CDR3: TGTGCCAGTAGTATAGATCAAGGGGGACCAGATACGCAGTATTTT. It specifies CASSIDQGGPDTQYF.

The J gene is TRBJ1-2, the V gene TRBV6-6; D is unresolved. Germline lookup yields CDR1 MNHNY and CDR2 SVGAGI (reference sequence). The CDR3 is 13 amino acids. V gave up 4 bases and J gave up 8 bases, with 14 bases separating them. The CDR3 DNA follows: TGTGCCAGCAGTTCCGACGGTGGCGGCGGCTACACCTTC. It codes for CASSSDGGGGYTF.

The chain recombines TRBV28 with TRBJ1-5, with D hard to call. Germline CDR1 and CDR2: MDHEN and SYDVKM. Trimming pared 2 bases from V and 7 bases from J, leaving 9 bases between. CDR3 length equals 13 residues. The CDR3, as DNA: TGTGCCAGCAGTTTAAGAGTCGGGCAGCCCCAGCATTTT. This encodes CASSLRVGQPQHF.

This clone has just one count. The chain links TRBV7-2 to TRBJ1-5; D unresolved. The CDR3 is 15 residues long. The germline gives CDR1 SGHTA, CDR2 FQGNSA. The V end was cut by 5 bases, the J end by 0 bases, with 11 bases between. Here the CDR3 reads CASSPLTDSNQPQHF. The CDR3 nucleotides are TGTGCCAGCAGCCCCCTCACAGATAGCAATCAGCCCCAGCATTTT.

This chain links TRBV30 with TRBJ1-4, with TRBD1 matching over 9 bases. The CDR3 loop spans 12 amino acids. J lost 5 bases, V lost 6 bases, and 1 base had no gene match. CDR1 and CDR2 from the germline V gene are GTSNPN and SVGIG (reference sequence). The CDR3 DNA reads as TGTGCCTGCGGACAGGGGAATGAAAAACTGTTTTTT. Its translation is CACGQGNEKLFF.

A single count supports this clone. The chain combines TRBV19 with TRBJ1-3, with 7 bases fitting TRBD1. CDR1 LNHDA and CDR2 SQIVND come from the germline V gene (reference sequence). V gave up 5 bases and J gave up 3 bases; unmatched junction bases: 13. The CDR3 extends over 17 amino acids. The CDR3 spells CASSLRTGQDLGNTIYF. The CDR3 region has the DNA TGTGCCAGTAGTCTGAGGACAGGACAAGACCTTGGAAACACCATATATTTT. Variable domain in full (rest from reference TRBV19 and TRBJ1-3): DGGITQSPKYLFRKEGQNVTLSCEQNLNHDAMYWYRQDPGQGLRLIYYSQIVNDFQKGDIAEGYSVSREKKESFPLTVTSAQKNPTAFYLCASSLRTGQDLGNTIYFGEGSWLTVV.

The chain has TRBV28 and TRBJ1-3, with TRBD1 matching over 12 bases. The CDR3 contains 16 residues. Germline V gene lookup returns CDR1 MDHEN and CDR2 SYDVKM. J gave up 2 bases and V 6 bases, and 5 bases lay outside the gene matches. The CDR3 region is CASRAGDRGPGNTIYF. CDR3 nucleotides: TGTGCCAGCAGGGCGGGGGACAGGGGGCCTGGAAACACCATATATTTT.

V is TRBV27 and J is TRBJ2-7; 10 bases agree with TRBD1. Germline V gene lookup returns CDR1 MNHEY and CDR2 SMNVEV (reference sequence). The CDR3 sequence is 15 residues long. Trimming removed 5 bases from V and 9 bases from J; junction bases left unmatched: 13. The CDR3 is CASSAPGQGLSGQYF. The CDR3 DNA sequence: TGTGCCAGCAGTGCTCCGGGACAGGGGCTTTCGGGGCAGTACTTC.

This clone was seen a single time. The chain recombines TRBV10-2 with TRBJ1-1; D might be TRBD1 (5 bases). V shed 5 bases and J shed 4 bases, with 8 bases lying between them. Germline V gives CDR1 WSHSY, CDR2 SAAADI. The CDR3 sequence is 12 residues long. The CDR3 loop is CASSWGGTEAFF. The CDR3, as DNA: TGCGCCAGCAGTTGGGGGGGCACTGAAGCTTTCTTT.

The V call is TRBV6-1, the J call TRBJ2-1; 12 nucleotides agree with TRBD2. CDR1 and CDR2 (germline): MNHNS, SASEGT. There are 15 residues in the CDR3. The J segment lost 7 bases and the V segment lost 7 bases, leaving 8 bases of the junction unmatched. The CDR3 DNA sequence: TGTGCCAGCAACCTCCTAGCGGGGGGGCTAAATGAGCAGTTCTTC. This translates into CASNLLAGGLNEQFF.

The rearrangement links TRBV28 to TRBJ1-5; D unclear. V dropped 2 bases and J dropped 7 bases, with 9 bases sitting between them. This CDR3 has 13 residues. Germline CDR1 is MDHEN and CDR2 is SYDVKM. CDR3 nucleotides: TGTGCCAGCAGTTTAACACCCTTGCAGCCCCAGCATTTT. Residues: CASSLTPLQPQHF. The whole variable domain, filled in from reference TRBV28 and TRBJ1-5, reads DVKVTQSSRYLVKRTGEKVFLECVQDMDHENMFWYRQDPGLGLRLIYFSYDVKMKEKGDIPEGYSVSREKKERFSLILESASTNQTSMYLCASSLTPLQPQHFGDGTRLSIL.